The TCR beta chain under discussion was sequenced for a study of monozygotic twins with inflammatory bowel disease. The CDR3 spans 16 residues. Germline V lookup: CDR1 LGHNA, CDR2 YSLEER. Through template switching, UMIs that included a 6-nucleotide sample barcode were added. Researchers put TCRalpha and TCRbeta cDNA through two nested PCRs lasting 16 and 9 cycles. With the 5' RACE reads reprocessed, TCRdb shows one record per CDR3 protein and no DNA. Recorded here are a few hundred thousand distinct CDR3 sequences; the top ten clones represent less than 6.5%. Whole blood that had not undergone T cell sorting provided the isolated total RNA.

The rearrangement uses TRBV4-3 and TRBJ2-3. Sequences were obtained from blood. The receptor was derived from a human donor with ulcerative colitis or Crohn's disease, or a healthy co-twin of an affected twin (not recorded which). CDR3 sequence: CASSQGLSRHTDTQYF.